This T cell receptor beta chain is drawn from a study of blood T cells in healthy people across ages. Study results and limitations: With naive T cell percentage, TCR beta diversity showed a strong correlation. Compared with aged donors, long-lived donors showed fewer expanded clones, suggesting selection.

The sample, about 9.2 milliliters of peripheral blood, was drawn from each donor. Per sample, at least 5 micrograms of total RNA were extracted. Worth noting for this clonotype: Its antigen is still unknown.

Primers used in a second PCR of about 6 to 11 cycles were a sample-barcoded 5' primer and a J-beta primer mix. A single record per CDR3 protein comes from TCRdb applying MiXCR to the 5' RACE reads. The sample holds roughly 410,000 distinct CDR3 sequences, 45% to 60% seen once. CDR1 LGHNA and CDR2 YSLEER come from the germline V gene. This CDR3 region has 15 residues. The rearrangement uses TRBV4-3 and TRBJ2-5; D is tentatively TRBD1 or TRBD2 (5 bases each). The DNA end is more similar to TRBJ2-7, so the J call may be wrong. The origin of this receptor is a man aged 60-69 years in good health. The sequenced sample was blood. The CDR3, as DNA: TGCGCCAGCAGCCAAGATCTGGGACGAAGCTACGAGCAGTACTTC. It codes for CASSQDLGRSYEQYF.